The clone carrying this T cell receptor (beta chain) was found a few times. Its antigen is not known. The CDR3 extends over 15 amino acids. Germline V gene sequence: CDR1 SGHDT, CDR2 YYEEEE. The ends lost 2 bases at V and 1 base at J; junction bases unmatched: 2. The library protocol tagged individual cDNA molecules with unique molecular identifiers. TCRdb used MiXCR to reprocess the 5' RACE reads, holding one entry per CDR3 protein. The data contain approximately 73,000 distinct CDR3 sequences, roughly 13% of them singletons. These data belong to a study of early T cells in non-severe SARS-CoV-2 infection. Study information: With bulk RNA from unsorted whole blood as input, sequencing yielded unpaired chains.

Whole-study results and caveats: VDJdb matches were skewed toward anti-spike CD8 T cell responses.

The rearrangement joins TRBV5-6 to TRBJ2-3, with 9 positions matching TRBD2. This TCR was recovered from an adult who was a healthcare worker with PCR-confirmed SARS-CoV-2 infection or an uninfected control (not recorded which). The sequenced material came from whole blood. This chain's CDR3 is CASSFGGGGTDTQYF. CDR3 sequence (DNA): TGTGCCAGCAGCTTTGGCGGGGGGGGCACAGATACGCAGTATTTT. Together with reference TRBV5-6 and TRBJ2-3, the CDR3 gives the full variable domain: DAGVTQSPTHLIKTRGQQVTLRCSPKSGHDTVSWYQQALGQGPQFIFQYYEEEERQRGNFPDRFSGHQFPNYSSELNVNALLLGDSALYLCASSFGGGGTDTQYFGPGTRLTVL.